The 12 T cell receptor beta chains in this list originate from one sample, sequenced in a study of OX40 agonist ivuxolimab in advanced cancers. Only in-frame clones appear in the TCRdb table, and some are missing; sequencing was by immunoSEQ multiplex PCR. The sample yields roughly 53,000 clones, about 90% seen once. Specimen: CD4+ or CD8+ T cells sorted from blood, collected in a trial of the OX40 agonist ivuxolimab. These receptor sequences come from an adult with an advanced solid tumor such as melanoma, head and neck, liver or kidney cancer.

The table lists this clone with a few counts. The CDR3 is CASSLASGGGNEQFF. CDR3 coding DNA: TGTGCCAGCAGCTTAGCTAGCGGGGGAGGAAATGAGCAGTTCTTC. The chain employs TRBV7-8 and TRBJ2-1, with 9 bases matching TRBD2. The CDR3 runs 15 residues. The V segment lost 0 bases and the J segment 7 bases; nucleotides outside the gene matches: 4. Germline assignment: CDR1 SGHVS and CDR2 FQNEAQ.

The chain uses TRBV4-1 and TRBJ1-1; D not certain. The CDR3 spans 16 residues. V was pared by 0 bases and J by 0 bases, with 11 bases between. Germline-derived CDR1 and CDR2 are MGHRA and YSYEKL. CDR3 bases: TGCGCCAGCAGCCAAGAATCATCCTTATTGAACACTGAAGCTTTCTTT. Encoded protein: CASSQESSLLNTEAFF.

The chain uses TRBV5-4 and TRBJ2-5; TRBD1 or TRBD2 may be the D gene (6 bases each). Germline V lookup: CDR1 SGHNT, CDR2 YYREEE (reference sequence). Trimming removed 6 bases from V and 4 bases from J, with 13 bases in between. The length of the CDR3 is 13 residues. The CDR3 coding sequence is TGTGCCAGCACCCCGGGGGCGGGAGAGACCCAGTACTTC. Translating gives CASTPGAGETQYF.

Only a few counts were recorded for this clone. The chain's CDR3 is CASSESPGSNYGYTF. The CDR3 region has the DNA TGCGCCAGCAGTGAGTCGCCGGGGTCTAACTATGGCTACACCTTC. This sequence joins TRBV10-2 and TRBJ1-2; D is undetermined. The germline gives CDR1 WSHSY, CDR2 SAAADI. Trimming removed 0 bases at V and 0 bases at J, with 8 bases between. This CDR3 has 15 residues.

DNA for the CDR3: TGTGCCAGCAGCTTAGACCCGGGACAGGGGAGGACTGAAGCTTTCTTT. Protein product: CASSLDPGQGRTEAFF. This chain joins TRBV7-9 and TRBJ1-1; 10 positions match TRBD1. The junction had 7 bases not matched to a gene; V was cut back by 1 base and J by 5 bases. Germline values: CDR1 SEHNR, CDR2 FQNEAQ (reference sequence). The CDR3 is 16 amino acids. The full variable domain, with the rest looked up from reference TRBV7-9 and TRBJ1-1, is DTGVSQNPRHKITKRGQNVTFRCDPISEHNRLYWYRQTLGQGPEFLTYFQNEAQLEKSRLLSDRFSAERPKGSFSTLEIQRTEQGDSAMYLCASSLDPGQGRTEAFFGQGTRLTVV.

The chain combines TRBV7-3 with TRBJ2-2; D is perhaps TRBD2 (5 bases). Germline V gene sequence: CDR1 SGHTA, CDR2 FQGTGA. CDR3 length: 16 residues. The germline V and J ends were trimmed by 1 base and 6 bases, with 15 bases remaining between them. The CDR3 spells CASSLNGVEGPGELFF. CDR3 nucleotides: TGTGCCAGCAGCTTAAATGGGGTCGAGGGCCCCGGGGAGCTGTTTTTT.

This clone was detected only once. The rearrangement links TRBV13 to TRBJ2-5; D might be TRBD1 (6 bases). Trimming removed 5 bases at V and 1 base at J, with 17 bases between. This CDR3 contains 16 residues. The germline CDR1 and CDR2 sequences are PRHDT and FYEKMQ (reference sequence). CDR3 nucleotides: TGTGCCAGCAGCCCGATAGGGGGAGTCCTCCAAGAGACCCAGTACTTC. Translation gives CASSPIGGVLQETQYF.

The rearrangement links TRBV19 to TRBJ2-1; 8 bases agree with TRBD2. The germline CDR1 and CDR2 sequences are LNHDA and SQIVND (reference sequence). V was clipped by 5 bases and J by 4 bases; unmatched bases: 1. CDR3 length: 13 amino acids. Written as DNA, the CDR3 is TGTGCCAGTAGTTCGGGGGGGTACAATGAGCAGTTCTTC. As protein: CASSSGGYNEQFF.

This chain links TRBV4-1 with TRBJ2-7; the match to TRBD2 covers 7 bases. V trimming: 4 bases; J trimming: 6 bases; junction bases outside the gene matches: 6. CDR3 length: 13 amino acids. The germline V gene has CDR1 MGHRA and CDR2 YSYEKL. The CDR3 reads CASSLLPGGEQYF. CDR3 bases: TGCGCCAGCAGCCTCCTTCCGGGGGGCGAGCAGTACTTC.

This chain connects TRBV19 to TRBJ2-1; 10 bases fit TRBD1. V was clipped by 4 bases and J by 3 bases; unmatched bases: 6. This CDR3 contains 16 residues. Germline V gene data show CDR1 as LNHDA and CDR2 as SQIVND (reference sequence). The CDR3, as DNA: TGTGCCAGTAGTACCCGGGGGACAGGGGTCTACAATGAGCAGTTCTTC. Translated: CASSTRGTGVYNEQFF. Filled out from reference TRBV19 and TRBJ2-1, the complete variable domain reads DGGITQSPKYLFRKEGQNVTLSCEQNLNHDAMYWYRQDPGQGLRLIYYSQIVNDFQKGDIAEGYSVSREKKESFPLTVTSAQKNPTAFYLCASSTRGTGVYNEQFFGPGTRLTVL.

This clone was recorded a few times. The V gene is TRBV19, the J gene TRBJ1-5, with D possibly matching TRBD1 (5 bases). The germline gives CDR1 LNHDA, CDR2 SQIVND (reference sequence). This CDR3 contains 15 residues. V dropped 6 bases and J dropped 0 bases, with 12 bases sitting between them. CDR3 protein: CASSAGAHSNQPQHF. CDR3 DNA sequence: TGTGCCAGTAGCGCCGGGGCTCATAGCAATCAGCCCCAGCATTTT.

This chain joins TRBV28 and TRBJ2-7; 7 nucleotides line up with TRBD2. The trim removed 5 bases at V and 3 bases at J, leaving 10 bases unmatched. In germline, CDR1 is MDHEN, CDR2 SYDVKM. The length of the CDR3 is 15 residues. The CDR3 DNA is TGTGCCAGCAGTCCACTCCTGGCGGGAGACTACGAGCAGTACTTC. Translating it yields CASSPLLAGDYEQYF. The complete variable domain, with remaining parts taken from reference TRBV28 and TRBJ2-7, reads DVKVTQSSRYLVKRTGEKVFLECVQDMDHENMFWYRQDPGLGLRLIYFSYDVKMKEKGDIPEGYSVSREKKERFSLILESASTNQTSMYLCASSPLLAGDYEQYFGPGTRLTVT.